This TCR beta chain was sequenced during a study of blood T cells in healthy people across ages. Study-wide context: Template switching caught about one barcoded beta molecule for each two T cells. Broader study findings: In these data, TCR beta diversity tracked strongly with naive T cell percentage.

This clonotype was detected ten times or more. Its target is not known. Every participating donor contributed 8 to 10 milliliters of peripheral blood through a draw. Next came a second PCR, run for about 7 to 12 cycles, which used a sample-barcoded 5' primer along with a J-beta primer mix. TCRdb ran MiXCR on the 5' RACE reads and lists one entry per CDR3 protein. The sample yields 600,000 or so distinct CDR3 sequences, roughly 30% seen once. The germline V gene has CDR1 SGHTA and CDR2 FQGNSA. This CDR3 spans 11 amino acids. Deletions cut 4 bases from V and 3 bases from J, with 4 bases between. Input material: blood. The V gene is TRBV7-2, the J gene TRBJ2-7; D gene unclear. The receptor was isolated from a woman older than 75 in good health. The CDR3 coding sequence is TGTGCCAGCAGCTCTAACTACGAGCAGTACTTC. This sequence encodes CASSSNYEQYF.